This entry lists 4 T cell receptor beta chains sequenced from one sample in a study of cytomegalovirus exposure and HLA in healthy donors. PCR primers comprised 60 Vbeta and 13 Jbeta primers. Clones were read by immunoSEQ multiplex PCR, and TCRdb kept only the in-frame ones, dropping some. The table has 150,000 to 200,000 clones, roughly 79% seen once; the top ten hold about 1.9%. The source material was PBMCs. The receptors here all came from a man aged 30 to 45 in good health and CMV-seronegative.

J is TRBJ2-5 and V is TRBV4-1, with 11 bases matching TRBD2. V was clipped by 3 bases and J by 5 bases; unmatched bases: 8. This CDR3 region has 16 residues. Per germline, CDR1 MGHRA and CDR2 YSYEKL. CDR3 in DNA: TGCGCCAGCAGCCAGATAGCGGGAGGGCCGGGCGAGACCCAGTACTTC. It specifies CASSQIAGGPGETQYF.

This chain uses TRBV7-9 with TRBJ2-2, with D possibly matching TRBD2 (6 bases). The V and J ends lost 2 bases and 6 bases respectively, with 19 bases between them. This CDR3 comprises 17 residues. In germline, CDR1 is SEHNR, CDR2 FQNEAQ (reference sequence). The CDR3 region has the DNA TGTGCCAGCAGCTTACCCGCGGGACGGTCCCTACCCGGGGAGCTGTTTTTT. It codes for CASSLPAGRSLPGELFF. Filled out from reference TRBV7-9 and TRBJ2-2, the complete variable domain reads DTGVSQNPRHKITKRGQNVTFRCDPISEHNRLYWYRQTLGQGPEFLTYFQNEAQLEKSRLLSDRFSAERPKGSFSTLEIQRTEQGDSAMYLCASSLPAGRSLPGELFFGEGSRLTVL.

V and J are TRBV6-5 and TRBJ1-1, with a possible D match to TRBD1 (6 bases). CDR1 and CDR2 from the germline V gene are MNHEY and SVGAGI. The CDR3 loop spans 12 amino acids. V lost 0 bases to trimming and J lost 11 bases, with 10 bases between them. The CDR3 DNA sequence: TGTGCCAGCAGTTACTCAACAGGGCGGGCTTTCTTT. Its translation is CASSYSTGRAFF.

This rearrangement joins TRBV5-4 to TRBJ2-5, with TRBD2 identical over 9 bases. There are 16 residues in the CDR3. V lost 1 base, J lost 5 bases, and 9 bases stayed unmatched. Germline CDR1 and CDR2: SGHNT and YYREEE (reference sequence). CDR3 nucleotide sequence: TGTGCCAGCAGCTTGCGGCGGGAGGGACCTAAGGAGACCCAGTACTTC. Its translation is CASSLRREGPKETQYF.